This T cell receptor (beta chain) was retrieved from a study of blood T cell repertoires in COVID-19. Study context: Acute and convalescent COVID-19 specimens originated in the United States, Italy and Spain. PBMCs, B-cell-depleted T cells, or T cells provided the cDNA or gDNA that made up the material.

CDR3 size: 19 residues. V dropped 0 bases and J dropped 9; count of bases not matched to a gene: 17. Under the authors' procedure: Amplification of reference gene primers provided the estimated nucleated cell counts. Produced via immunoSEQ multiplex PCR; TCRdb's table is partial and in-frame only. Clone size and V and J calls were adopted from that table, with D and trimming inferred from the DNA. Here the sample spans tens of thousands of clones, roughly four fifths being singletons. The chain joins TRBV23-1 to TRBJ2-2; 9 nucleotides match TRBD1. TRBV23-1 is an ORF for which the function is uncertain. What was sequenced was peripheral blood. This clonotype was obtained from a man aged 60 to 69 with active COVID-19. The CDR3 is CASSQSVWDRDLSDRELFF. The DNA for the CDR3 is TGCGCCAGCAGTCAATCGGTCTGGGACAGGGACTTATCAGACCGGGAGCTGTTTTTT.